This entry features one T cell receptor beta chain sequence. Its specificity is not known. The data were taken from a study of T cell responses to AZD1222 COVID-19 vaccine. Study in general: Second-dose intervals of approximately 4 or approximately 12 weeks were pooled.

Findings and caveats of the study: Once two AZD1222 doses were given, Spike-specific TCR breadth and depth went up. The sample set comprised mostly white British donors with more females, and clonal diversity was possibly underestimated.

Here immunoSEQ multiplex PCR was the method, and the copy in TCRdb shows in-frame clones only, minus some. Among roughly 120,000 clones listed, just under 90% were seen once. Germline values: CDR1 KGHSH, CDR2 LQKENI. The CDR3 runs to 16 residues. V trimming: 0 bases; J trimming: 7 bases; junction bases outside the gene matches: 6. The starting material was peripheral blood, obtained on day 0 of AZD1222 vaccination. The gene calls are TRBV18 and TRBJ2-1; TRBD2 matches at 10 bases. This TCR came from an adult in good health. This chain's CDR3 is CASSPPAGGPANEQFF. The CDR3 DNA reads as TGTGCCAGCTCACCACCAGCGGGAGGGCCCGCAAATGAGCAGTTCTTC. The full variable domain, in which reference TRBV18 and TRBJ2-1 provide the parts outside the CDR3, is NAGVMQNPRHLVRRRGQEARLRCSPMKGHSHVYWYRQLPEEGLKFMVYLQKENIIDESGMPKERFSAEFPKEGPSILRIQQVVRGDSAAYFCASSPPAGGPANEQFFGPGTRLTVL.